The rows below give T cell receptor beta chains drawn from one sample of a study of control samples from healthy donors and cancer patients. This table comes from immunoSEQ multiplex PCR, and its TCRdb copy is limited to in-frame clones, with some not included. The table has about 150,000 clones, roughly nine tenths seen once. Source material: blood. The receptors stem from a man aged 30 to 39 in good health. CDR3s include the opening cysteine and the closing phenylalanine or tryptophan. D genes are given only for firm matches. Rows may omit the clone size; those that give it use once, few, many or a size class.

>TRBJ1-5|TRBD1|TRBV5-1|.
CASSSGTGDNQPQHF
TGCGCCAGCAGCTCCGGGACAGGAGACAATCAGCCCCAGCATTTT
>TRBJ2-2|TRBD2|TRBV2|.
CASKKTSGSPGELFF
TGTGCCAGCAAGAAGACTAGCGGGAGTCCCGGGGAGCTGTTTTTT
>TRBJ1-4|.|TRBV6-5|.
CASTLTTNEKLFF
TGTGCCAGTACTCTGACAACTAATGAAAAACTGTTTTTT
>TRBJ1-3|.|TRBV3-1/TRBV3-2|few
CASSPRGAGIGVNTIYF
TGTGCCAGCAGCCCTAGGGGAGCGGGAATCGGCGTAAACACCATATATTTT
>TRBJ1-4|.|TRBV7-2|once
CASSLERGTHATNEKLFF
TGTGCCAGCAGCTTAGAAAGAGGGACGCACGCAACTAATGAAAAACTGTTTTTT
>TRBJ2-7|TRBD1|TRBV4-1|once
CASSQEARGLEQYF
TGCGCCAGCAGCCAAGAGGCCAGGGGGCTTGAGCAGTACTTC
>TRBJ2-7|TRBD2|TRBV27|once
CASSLSSSGGYYEQYF
TGTGCCAGCAGTTTATCGTCTAGCGGGGGTTACTACGAGCAGTACTTC
>TRBJ2-7|.|TRBV6-6|.
CASSYRGADGPYEQYF
TGTGCCAGCAGTTACCGGGGAGCGGACGGGCCCTACGAGCAGTACTTC
>TRBJ2-3|TRBD1|TRBV7-9|.
CASSDHRGWTDTQYF
TGTGCCAGCAGCGACCACAGGGGGTGGACAGATACGCAGTATTTT
>TRBJ2-7|.|TRBV5-1|.
CASSLVGSYEQYF
TGCGCCAGCAGCTTGGTAGGGTCCTACGAGCAGTACTTC
>TRBJ2-5|TRBD2|TRBV10-3|.
CAITASGGEGTQYF
TGTGCCATCACGGCTAGCGGGGGGGAGGGGACCCAGTACTTC
>TRBJ1-2|.|TRBV15|.
CATSRDFGTTPGGYTF
TGTGCCACCAGCAGAGATTTCGGGACAACACCTGGTGGCTACACCTTC
>TRBJ1-2|TRBD1|TRBV5-1|.
CASSPDRVAGGYTF
TGCGCCAGCAGCCCGGACAGGGTAGCTGGAGGCTACACCTTC
>TRBJ1-6|.|TRBV18|.
CASSPRLPSDNSPLHF
TGTGCCAGCTCACCCAGGCTCCCCTCGGATAATTCACCCCTCCACTTT
>TRBJ2-2|TRBD2|TRBV3-1/TRBV3-2|once
CASSSGRNTGELFF
TGTGCCAGCAGTAGCGGGAGAAACACCGGGGAGCTGTTTTTT
>TRBJ2-7|TRBD1|TRBV5-8|.
CASSLGGQVSYEQYF
TGTGCCAGCAGCTTGGGTGGACAGGTTTCCTACGAGCAGTACTTC